The 27 T cell receptor beta chains given below trace back to one sample, sequenced in a study of T and B cells in COVID-19 patients. TRB was amplified from about 260-540 ng of blood genomic DNA. TRB rearrangements were amplified by multiplex PCR with BIOMED2 TRB-A/B primers. TCRdb reprocessed the multiplex PCR reads via MiXCR and lists one record per CDR3 protein. Of 18,000 or so distinct CDR3 sequences detected, around a third appear once; the ten largest clones hold approximately 17%. The specimen was blood. Every receptor here comes from a human donor with active COVID-19.

The V and J genes are TRBV27 and TRBJ2-7; D is ambiguous. Per the germline V gene, CDR1 is MNHEY and CDR2 is SMNVEV (reference sequence). V was pared by 5 bases and J by 2 bases, with 13 bases between. The CDR3 extends over 14 amino acids. This chain's CDR3 is CASSPRLKTYEQYV. Written as DNA, the CDR3 is TGTGCCAGCAGTCCGAGATTAAAGACCTACGAGCAGTACGTC.

A few counts support this clonotype. The chain employs TRBV29-1 and TRBJ1-1; no clear D gene. The length of the CDR3 is 13 residues. V shed 5 bases and J shed 6 bases, with 16 bases lying between them. CDR1 is SQVTM and CDR2 is ANQGSEA in the germline V gene. The chain's CDR3 is CSVLSSPWAEAFF. The DNA of the CDR3 is TGCAGCGTTTTAAGTTCTCCTTGGGCTGAAGCTTTCTTT.

This rearrangement joins TRBV5-4 to TRBJ1-4; tentative D call: TRBD1 (5 bases). Trimming stripped 0 bases from V and 0 bases from J, with 9 bases between. The germline CDR1 and CDR2 sequences are SGHNT and YYREEE (reference sequence). This CDR3 spans 16 amino acids. The CDR3 nucleotides read TGTGCCAGCAGCTTGGACAGGTCGGCAACTAATGAAAAACTGTTTTTT. Residues: CASSLDRSATNEKLFF.

The chain employs TRBV27 and TRBJ2-5, with D possibly matching TRBD1 (6 bases). V lost 5 bases and J 4 bases, leaving 20 bases between the germline ends. The length of the CDR3 is 16 residues. CDR1 is MNHEY and CDR2 is SMNVEV in the germline V gene (reference sequence). For the CDR3, the DNA is TGTGCCAGCAGTGCCCGGGGAACACAGGGTACAGAGACCCAGTACTTC. Translated, it gives CASSARGTQGTETQYF.

Many counts were recorded for this clonotype. The J gene is TRBJ2-3, the V gene TRBV27; no clear D gene. The CDR3 length is 16 residues. The germline V and J ends were trimmed by 2 bases and 4 bases, with 16 bases remaining between them. Germline V lookup: CDR1 MNHEY, CDR2 SMNVEV (reference sequence). The CDR3 spells CASSLRQKGGADTQYF. CDR3 coding DNA: TGTGCCAGCAGTTTACGGCAGAAAGGTGGGGCAGATACGCAGTATTTT.

Only a few counts were recorded for this clonotype. The chain employs TRBV12-3 or TRBV12-4 and TRBJ2-3; no clear D. Trimming shortened V by 6 bases and J by 0 bases, and 10 bases separated the two germline ends. The CDR3 covers 14 residues. The CDR3 coding sequence is TGTGCCAGCAGCCATCCTCCTAGCACAGATACGCAGTATTTT. Translated: CASSHPPSTDTQYF.

By share, this clonotype ranks as medium-sized. The V call is TRBV19, the J call TRBJ1-4; 7 bases are a match to TRBD1. This CDR3 spans 13 amino acids. Germline assignment: CDR1 LNHDA and CDR2 SQIVND (reference sequence). J was trimmed by 8 bases and V by 6 bases; bases with no gene match: 6. The CDR3 nucleotides are TGTGCCAGTAGCCAAGGGACAGTCGAAAAACTGTTTTTT. Encoded protein: CASSQGTVEKLFF.

J is TRBJ2-1 and V is TRBV11-1, with a weak D call TRBD1 (6 bases). The CDR3 consists of 14 residues. Trimming left V 0 bases short and J 7 bases short, with 10 bases between. CDR1 and CDR2 (germline): SGHAT, FQDESV (reference sequence). Here the CDR3 reads CASSLAGGSNEQFF. CDR3 DNA: TGTGCCAGCAGCTTAGCTGGGGGCTCTAATGAGCAGTTCTTC.

V is TRBV10-2 and J is TRBJ1-5, with 7 positions matching TRBD1. This CDR3 spans 13 amino acids. The trim removed 8 bases at V and 4 bases at J, leaving 5 bases unmatched. Germline V lookup: CDR1 WSHSY, CDR2 SAAADI. CDR3 nucleotide sequence: TGCGCCAGCCGACAGGGCTATAATCAGCCCCAGCATTTT. Translation: CASRQGYNQPQHF.

This chain joins TRBV7-2 and TRBJ2-3; D uncertain. V shed 7 bases and J shed 1 base, with 15 bases lying between them. This CDR3 has 15 residues. CDR1 and CDR2 (germline): SGHTA, FQGNSA. DNA of the CDR3: TGTGCCAGCACCACCACCCCGGTACGCACAGATACGCAGTATTTT. Protein product: CASTTTPVRTDTQYF.

The rearrangement joins TRBV10-3 to TRBJ1-2, with 7 bases fitting TRBD1. The CDR3 extends over 12 amino acids. V was pared by 5 bases and J by 7 bases, with 4 bases of the junction left unmatched. Germline values: CDR1 ENHRY, CDR2 SYGVKD. The CDR3, as DNA: TGTGCCATCAGTTCAGGGGGTTTTGGCTACACCTTC. Its translation: CAISSGGFGYTF.

This clonotype was observed a handful of times. The chain links TRBV7-9 to TRBJ1-4; D gene uncertain. V shed 1 base and J shed 4 bases, with 13 bases lying between them. Germline lookup yields CDR1 SEHNR and CDR2 FQNEAQ (reference sequence). CDR3 length: 16 amino acids. The DNA for the CDR3 is TGTGCCAGCAGCTTAGGTACGGCAGGATATAATGAAAAACTGTTTTTT. Protein product: CASSLGTAGYNEKLFF.

This clonotype was observed a handful of times. The chain uses TRBV7-9 and TRBJ2-3, with 7 bases matching TRBD1. This CDR3 is built from 15 residues. The germline CDR1 and CDR2 sequences are SEHNR and FQNEAQ (reference sequence). The junction had 10 bases not matched to a gene; V was cut back by 7 bases and J by 3 bases. The CDR3, as DNA: TGTGCCAGCACCCCTGGACAGGTGGAGACAGATACGCAGTATTTT. It codes for CASTPGQVETDTQYF.

By proportion, this clonotype is medium-sized. V usage is TRBV12-3 or TRBV12-4 and J usage is TRBJ2-7; D is undetermined. V dropped 5 bases and J dropped 3 bases, with 5 bases sitting between them. The CDR3 consists of 11 residues. CDR3 nucleotides: TGTGCCAGCAGTCCTGGCTACGAGCAGTACTTC. It is translated as CASSPGYEQYF.

In its sample, this clonotype was seen a few times. The V gene is TRBV6-1, the J gene TRBJ2-3; D unclear. This CDR3 has 16 residues. Germline V lookup: CDR1 MNHNS, CDR2 SASEGT. Trimming took off 0 bases at V and 2 bases at J, with 12 bases between the two ends. The CDR3 spells CASSEARKVVTDTQYF. In nucleotides, the CDR3 is TGTGCCAGCAGTGAAGCAAGAAAGGTAGTCACAGATACGCAGTATTTT.

The chain recombines TRBV5-5 with TRBJ2-6; D possibly corresponds to TRBD1 (6 bases). Trimming pared 1 base from V and 0 bases from J, leaving 14 bases between. The CDR3 consists of 18 residues. Per the germline V gene, CDR1 is SGHKS and CDR2 is YYEKEE (reference sequence). CDR3 region: CASSLSQGPHSGANVLTF. The CDR3 DNA reads as TGTGCCAGCAGCTTGTCCCAGGGGCCCCACTCTGGGGCCAACGTCCTGACTTTC.

The gene calls are TRBV18 and TRBJ1-1, with TRBD1 matching 7 bases. Unmatched junction bases numbered 9, after V lost 3 bases and J lost 5 bases. The length of the CDR3 is 15 residues. Germline V gives CDR1 KGHSH, CDR2 LQKENI. In DNA form, the CDR3 reads TGTGCCAGCTCACCGTCCGGAGGGGGCCAAACTGAAGCTTTCTTT. Protein product: CASSPSGGGQTEAFF.

The genes are TRBV11-2 and TRBJ2-3; D remains unclear. Trimming took 5 bases from V and 0 from J, leaving 12 bases between them. The germline gives CDR1 SGHAT, CDR2 FQNNGV. The CDR3 has 15 residues. The CDR3 sequence is CASSTLRSSTDTQYF. CDR3 in DNA: TGTGCCAGCAGCACCCTACGGTCGAGCACAGATACGCAGTATTTT.

Many counts were recorded for this clonotype. The V gene is TRBV10-3, the J gene TRBJ2-2; TRBD2 matches at 7 bases. J was trimmed by 0 bases and V by 5 bases; bases with no gene match: 0. Germline V gene lookup returns CDR1 ENHRY and CDR2 SYGVKD. The CDR3 runs to 14 residues. The CDR3 nucleotides are TGTGCCATCAGTCTAGCGGCGAACACCGGGGAGCTGTTTTTT. It encodes CAISLAANTGELFF.

This clonotype was counted ten times or more. V and J are TRBV19 and TRBJ1-2, with D possibly matching TRBD1 (6 bases). Trimming left V 4 bases short and J 2 bases short, with 11 bases between. The CDR3 runs to 14 residues. Germline loops: CDR1 LNHDA, CDR2 SQIVND (reference sequence). The CDR3 DNA reads as TGTGCCAGTAGTAGTGGAGACAGGAACTATGGCTACACCTTC. It codes for CASSSGDRNYGYTF.

This clonotype was picked up a small number of times. The chain uses TRBV6-6 and TRBJ1-5; no definite D call. Trimming left V 4 bases short and J 6 bases short, with 7 bases between. CDR1 is MNHNY, CDR2 SVGAGI, per germline (reference sequence). The CDR3 is 12 residues long. CDR3 nucleotides: TGTGCCAGCAGTTCACTAGGTCAGCCCCAGCATTTT. Its translation is CASSSLGQPQHF.

The CDR3 sequence is CASSYGPLNTEAFF. In DNA form, the CDR3 reads TGTGCCAGCAGTTACGGGCCTCTTAACACTGAAGCTTTCTTT. The V and J genes are TRBV6-5 and TRBJ1-1; D is unclear. The CDR3 has 14 amino acids. Germline V CDR1 and CDR2: MNHEY, SVGAGI. V was clipped by 2 bases and J by 2 bases, with 9 bases between them.

In this sample, this clonotype is medium-sized. J is TRBJ2-1 and V is TRBV29-1; D gene unclear. Deletions cut 3 bases from V and 5 bases from J, with 17 bases between. The CDR3 is 15 amino acids. The germline V gene has CDR1 SQVTM and CDR2 ANQGSEA. The chain's CDR3 is CSVDLSIGRNNEQFF. CDR3 sequence (DNA): TGCAGCGTTGATCTCAGTATCGGCAGAAACAATGAGCAGTTCTTC.

This clonotype was seen more than once but under ten times. The chain links TRBV19 to TRBJ1-2, with 7 bases that match TRBD1. Germline V gene sequence: CDR1 LNHDA, CDR2 SQIVND (reference sequence). Trimming cost V 3 bases and J 4 bases; bases outside gene matches: 8. CDR3 length equals 15 residues. CDR3 nucleotides: TGTGCCAGTAGTATCCGGACAGGTGGAGGCTATGGCTACACCTTC. It codes for CASSIRTGGGYGYTF.

This clonotype has a handful of counts. J is TRBJ2-1 and V is TRBV12-3 or TRBV12-4; 10 bases align to TRBD1. V gave up 1 base and J gave up 9 bases; unmatched junction bases: 9. The length of the CDR3 is 16 residues. The CDR3 loop reads CASSLDFRTGGSEQFF. CDR3 sequence (DNA): TGTGCCAGCAGTTTAGATTTCAGGACAGGGGGTAGTGAGCAGTTCTTC.

CDR3 sequence (DNA): TGTGCCAGCAGACTGACAGGGGAAACAGATACGCAGTATTTT. Translation: CASRLTGETDTQYF. V gene TRBV5-4 combines with J gene TRBJ2-3; 8 positions agree with TRBD1. This CDR3 has 14 residues. Unmatched junction bases numbered 5, after V lost 5 bases and J lost 3 bases. Germline CDR1 SGHNT, CDR2 YYREEE (reference sequence).

In regard to this clonotype: Here the CDR3 omits its conserved ending phenylalanine or tryptophan, so a read error is the likely source. V gene TRBV15 combines with J gene TRBJ2-3, with D possibly being TRBD2 (6 bases). The length of the CDR3 is 17 residues. Germline V gene data show CDR1 as LNHNV and CDR2 as YYDKDF (reference sequence). Trimming stripped 0 bases from V and 7 bases from J, with 20 bases between. CDR3 residues: CATSRDLGLARTYTQYY. Here the CDR3 DNA reads TGTGCCACCAGCAGAGATCTTGGCCTAGCGAGAACTTATACGCAGTATTAT.